This T cell receptor beta chain was identified during a study of T cell repertoires in cytomegalovirus infection. In TCRdb, the reads were re-called with MiXCR into one record per CDR3 protein. The sample carries about 490,000 distinct CDR3 sequences, about 15% recorded once. The source is a human donor in good health (CMV status not recorded). Some clones in this sample may be carry-over from other donors' samples. Material for sequencing was CD8+ T cells from PBMCs.

The CDR3: CASINKDDNEQFF. The DNA of the CDR3 is TGTGCCAGCATTAATAAGGATGACAATGAGCAGTTCTTC. The V and J genes are TRBV27 and TRBJ2-1; D remains unclear. Germline V gives CDR1 MNHEY, CDR2 SMNVEV (reference sequence). The CDR3 is 13 residues long. Trimming removed 7 bases from V and 5 bases from J, with 12 bases in between.